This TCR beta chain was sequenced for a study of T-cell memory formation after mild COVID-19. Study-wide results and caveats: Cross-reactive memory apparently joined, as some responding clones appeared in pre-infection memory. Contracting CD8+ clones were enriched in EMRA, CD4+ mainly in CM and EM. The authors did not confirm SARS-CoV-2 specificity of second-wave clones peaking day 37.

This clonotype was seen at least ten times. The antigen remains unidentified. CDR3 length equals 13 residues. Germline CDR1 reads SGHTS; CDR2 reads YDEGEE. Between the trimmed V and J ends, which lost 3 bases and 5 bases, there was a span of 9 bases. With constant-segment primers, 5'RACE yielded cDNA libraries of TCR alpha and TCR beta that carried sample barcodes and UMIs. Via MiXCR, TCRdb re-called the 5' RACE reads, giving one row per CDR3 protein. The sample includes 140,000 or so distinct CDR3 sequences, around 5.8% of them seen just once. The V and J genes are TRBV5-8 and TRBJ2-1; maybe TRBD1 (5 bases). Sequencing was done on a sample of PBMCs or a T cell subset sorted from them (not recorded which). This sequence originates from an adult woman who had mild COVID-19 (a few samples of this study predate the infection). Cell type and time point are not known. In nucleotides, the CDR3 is TGTGCCAGCAGCTCTAGGGGTGACAATGAGCAGTTCTTC. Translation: CASSSRGDNEQFF.